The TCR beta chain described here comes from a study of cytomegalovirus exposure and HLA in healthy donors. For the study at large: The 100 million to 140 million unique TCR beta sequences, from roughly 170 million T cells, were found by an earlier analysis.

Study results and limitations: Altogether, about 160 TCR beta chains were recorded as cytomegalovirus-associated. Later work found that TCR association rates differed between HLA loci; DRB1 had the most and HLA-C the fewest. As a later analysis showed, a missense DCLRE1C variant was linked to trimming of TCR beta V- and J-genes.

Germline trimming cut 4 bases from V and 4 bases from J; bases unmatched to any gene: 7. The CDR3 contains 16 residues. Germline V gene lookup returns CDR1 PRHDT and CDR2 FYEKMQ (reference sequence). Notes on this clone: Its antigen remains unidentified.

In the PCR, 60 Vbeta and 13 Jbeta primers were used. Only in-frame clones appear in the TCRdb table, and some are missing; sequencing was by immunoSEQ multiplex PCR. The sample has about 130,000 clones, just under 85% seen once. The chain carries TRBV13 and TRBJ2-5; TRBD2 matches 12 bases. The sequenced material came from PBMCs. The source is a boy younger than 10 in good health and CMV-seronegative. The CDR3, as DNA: TGTGCCAGCAGCTCAAAATCACTAGCGGGAGGAGAGACCCAGTACTTC. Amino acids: CASSSKSLAGGETQYF.